This T cell receptor beta chain was recorded in a study of identifying expanded T cells in peripheral blood. No infections or other immune events were documented during collection. A word on this clone: Its specificity is not known.

This table comes from immunoSEQ multiplex PCR, and its TCRdb copy is limited to in-frame clones, with some not included. The data hold approximately 100,000 clones, with around 88% observed a single time. Study results and caveats: Across healthy donors, higher total template counts meant significantly greater approximately 2-week count variance.

CDR1 and CDR2 (germline): SGHTA, FQGNSA. Germline trimming cut 3 bases from V and 6 bases from J; bases unmatched to any gene: 4. The length of the CDR3 is 14 residues. The chain uses TRBV7-2 and TRBJ1-5, with TRBD1 matching over 8 bases. Sequencing input: blood. The sequence was collected from a person between 18 and 75 years old in good health. The CDR3 DNA is TGTGCCAGCAGCTTCCAGGGACAGGCTCAGCCCCAGCATTTT. This encodes CASSFQGQAQPQHF. Full variable domain (outside the CDR3, taken from reference TRBV7-2 and TRBJ1-5): GAGVSQSPSNKVTEKGKDVELRCDPISGHTALYWYRQSLGQGLEFLIYFQGNSAPDKSGLPSDRFSAERTGGSVSTLTIQRTQQEDSAVYLCASSFQGQAQPQHFGDGTRLSIL.